These 32 T cell receptor beta chains share one sample of origin, sequenced in a study of T cell repertoires in cytomegalovirus infection. The antigens for these receptors are not known. TCRdb reanalysed the reads using MiXCR and keeps one entry per CDR3 protein. The profile shows 300,000 to 400,000 distinct CDR3 sequences, 25% to 35% of them singletons. This specimen consisted of cultured PBMCs, obtained from culture after CMV antigen stimulation. The receptors shown here come from a human donor in good health (CMV status not recorded). Some clones in this sample may be carry-over from other donors' samples.

In its sample, this clonotype was seen a few times. This chain connects TRBV11-2 to TRBJ1-1, with 8 bases fitting TRBD1. The CDR3 runs 17 residues. Germline CDR1 and CDR2: SGHAT and FQNNGV. V shed 5 bases, J shed 5 bases, and the junction held 16 bases outside the gene matches. For the CDR3, the DNA is TGTGCCAGCAGCCACTTCAAGGACGACAGGGGTAGAACTGAAGCTTTCTTT. It yields the protein CASSHFKDDRGRTEAFF.

This clonotype was seen more than once but under ten times. This CDR3 is CASSEVESEQYF. The CDR3 bases are TGTGCCAGCAGCGAGGTTGAATCCGAGCAGTACTTC. The V and J genes are TRBV5-4 and TRBJ2-7; D call uncertain. This CDR3 spans 12 amino acids. Germline CDR1 and CDR2: SGHNT and YYREEE (reference sequence). V shed 4 bases and J shed 6 bases, with 11 bases lying between them.

The chain joins TRBV12-3 or TRBV12-4 to TRBJ2-2; D uncertain. This CDR3 region has 14 residues. V lost 5 bases and J lost 1, with 8 bases in between. The CDR3 reads CASSTSGNTGELFF. As DNA, the CDR3 is TGTGCCAGCAGTACCTCCGGGAACACCGGGGAGCTGTTTTTT.

The V call is TRBV29-1, the J call TRBJ2-1, with 11 bases lining up with TRBD2. Looked up from germline, CDR1 is SQVTM and CDR2 is ANQGSEA. This CDR3 has 16 residues. V shed 7 bases, J shed 2 bases, and the junction held 10 bases outside the gene matches. The CDR3 nucleotides read TGCAGCGCCACCATCCCTAGCGGGAGGACCTACAATGAGCAGTTCTTC. Its protein is CSATIPSGRTYNEQFF.

This clonotype was seen a handful of times. This chain uses TRBV7-9 with TRBJ2-1; TRBD2 matches at 11 bases. The V segment lost 5 bases and the J segment 7 bases; nucleotides outside the gene matches: 16. The germline CDR1 and CDR2 sequences are SEHNR and FQNEAQ (reference sequence). The CDR3 length is 18 residues. CDR3 residues: CASSPSILSGGGWNEQFF. In DNA, the CDR3 is TGTGCCAGCAGCCCCTCTATCCTTAGCGGGGGGGGTTGGAATGAGCAGTTCTTC. The entire variable domain, with the rest obtained from reference TRBV7-9 and TRBJ2-1, is as follows: DTGVSQNPRHKITKRGQNVTFRCDPISEHNRLYWYRQTLGQGPEFLTYFQNEAQLEKSRLLSDRFSAERPKGSFSTLEIQRTEQGDSAMYLCASSPSILSGGGWNEQFFGPGTRLTVL.

This clonotype was picked up a small number of times. The chain has TRBV7-3 and TRBJ2-3; TRBD2 aligns across 9 bases. CDR1 and CDR2 (germline): SGHTA, FQGTGA. The CDR3 has 15 amino acids. J lost 4 bases, V lost 3 bases, and 5 bases had no gene match. CDR3 sequence reads: CASSFSGTSSDTQYF. CDR3 in DNA: TGTGCCAGCAGCTTCTCCGGGACTAGCTCAGATACGCAGTATTTT.

In its sample, this clonotype was seen many times. The chain uses TRBV7-2 and TRBJ1-5; D is unclear. Germline V lookup: CDR1 SGHTA, CDR2 FQGNSA. The CDR3 sequence is 13 residues long. Trimming removed 3 bases from V and 6 bases from J, with 9 bases in between. CDR3: CASSFERGQPQHF. CDR3 DNA: TGTGCCAGCAGCTTCGAGCGGGGTCAGCCCCAGCATTTT.

In its sample, this clonotype was seen a few times. V usage is TRBV28 and J usage is TRBJ1-5; 7 bases are shared with TRBD1. J lost 4 bases, V lost 3 bases, and 12 bases had no gene match. Germline lookup yields CDR1 MDHEN and CDR2 SYDVKM. The length of the CDR3 is 17 residues. The CDR3 loop reads CASSFSFATGLNQPQHF. CDR3 DNA: TGTGCCAGCAGTTTTTCCTTTGCGACAGGGTTAAATCAGCCCCAGCATTTT.

In this sample, this clonotype turned up a few times. The chain is built from TRBV7-8 and TRBJ1-4, with D perhaps TRBD1 (6 bases). The CDR3 consists of 16 residues. V lost 5 bases to trimming and J lost 5 bases, with 18 bases between them. The germline V gene has CDR1 SGHVS and CDR2 FQNEAQ. The CDR3 protein is CASSPGTSGPNEKLFF. The CDR3 DNA follows: TGTGCCAGCAGCCCCGGGACATCGGGACCGAATGAAAAACTGTTTTTT.

This clonotype was observed once. The chain joins TRBV29-1 to TRBJ1-5; a weak D match, TRBD1 (6 bases). In germline, CDR1 is SQVTM, CDR2 ANQGSEA. Trimming took 6 bases from V and 4 from J, leaving 13 bases between them. The CDR3 consists of 13 residues. CDR3 loop: CSVGQTSNQPQHF. The CDR3 bases are TGCAGCGTCGGACAGACGTCAAATCAGCCCCAGCATTTT.

This clonotype came up a few times. V is TRBV6-1 and J is TRBJ2-7; D perhaps matches TRBD1 (7 bases). Trimming removed 6 bases from V and 5 bases from J, with 11 bases in between. CDR1 is MNHNS and CDR2 is SASEGT in the germline V gene. CDR3 length equals 12 residues. This CDR3 is CASRPGGNEQYF. The CDR3 DNA reads TGTGCCAGCAGGCCAGGGGGGAACGAGCAGTACTTC.

This chain uses TRBV7-9 with TRBJ1-1; 8 nucleotides match TRBD1. Trimming removed 6 bases from V and 0 bases from J; junction bases left unmatched: 6. Germline V gene data show CDR1 as SEHNR and CDR2 as FQNEAQ (reference sequence). CDR3 size: 15 residues. In nucleotides, the CDR3 is TGTGCCAGCAGACTGACAGGGGCCGTGAACACTGAAGCTTTCTTT. Protein: CASRLTGAVNTEAFF. Full variable domain (remainder filled in from reference TRBV7-9 and TRBJ1-1): DTGVSQNPRHKITKRGQNVTFRCDPISEHNRLYWYRQTLGQGPEFLTYFQNEAQLEKSRLLSDRFSAERPKGSFSTLEIQRTEQGDSAMYLCASRLTGAVNTEAFFGQGTRLTVV.

The chain uses TRBV7-9 and TRBJ1-2; TRBD1 is a possible D gene (5 bases). The CDR3 contains 13 residues. Between the trimmed V and J ends, which lost 4 bases and 6 bases, there was a span of 12 bases. Germline CDR1 reads SEHNR; CDR2 reads FQNEAQ (reference sequence). The CDR3, as DNA: TGTGCCAGCAGCTCCCCCGACAGAAATGGCTACACCTTC. Protein sequence: CASSSPDRNGYTF.

The J gene is TRBJ2-1, the V gene TRBV7-9, with 9 bases matching TRBD2. Germline-derived CDR1 and CDR2 are SEHNR and FQNEAQ (reference sequence). V gave up 0 bases and J gave up 6 bases; unmatched junction bases: 3. This CDR3 is 15 amino acids long. The CDR3 region has the DNA TGTGCCAGCAGCTTAGCTCTAGCGGGGTCCAATGAGCAGTTCTTC. Translating gives CASSLALAGSNEQFF. Full variable domain (outside the CDR3, taken from reference TRBV7-9 and TRBJ2-1): DTGVSQNPRHKITKRGQNVTFRCDPISEHNRLYWYRQTLGQGPEFLTYFQNEAQLEKSRLLSDRFSAERPKGSFSTLEIQRTEQGDSAMYLCASSLALAGSNEQFFGPGTRLTVL.

This clonotype has only a few counts. The rearrangement links TRBV27 to TRBJ1-1; 7 positions match TRBD1. This CDR3 is 17 amino acids long. After removal of 4 bases from V and 1 base from J, the junction contained 12 bases not matched to a gene. Germline V gene lookup returns CDR1 MNHEY and CDR2 SMNVEV (reference sequence). The CDR3, as DNA: TGTGCCAGCAGTTCTGACACAGGGGTGGTAGGGAACACTGAAGCTTTCTTT. Protein: CASSSDTGVVGNTEAFF.

V usage is TRBV7-3 and J usage is TRBJ2-2, with TRBD2 matching 9 bases. The CDR3 has 14 amino acids. The junction had 4 bases not matched to a gene; V was cut back by 5 bases and J by 6 bases. Per the germline V gene, CDR1 is SGHTA and CDR2 is FQGTGA. CDR3 sequence (DNA): TGTGCCAGCAGCCCCGGGACTAGCTCCGGGGAGCTGTTTTTT. Translating it yields CASSPGTSSGELFF. Full variable domain (rest looked up from reference TRBV7-3 and TRBJ2-2): GAGVSQTPSNKVTEKGKYVELRCDPISGHTALYWYRQSLGQGPEFLIYFQGTGAADDSGLPNDRFFAVRPEGSVSTLKIQRTERGDSAVYLCASSPGTSSGELFFGEGSRLTVL.

The chain is built from TRBV7-2 and TRBJ2-2, with TRBD2 matching 7 bases. The V segment lost 1 base and the J segment 3 bases; nucleotides outside the gene matches: 5. The CDR3 runs to 16 residues. Germline CDR1 SGHTA, CDR2 FQGNSA. As DNA, the CDR3 is TGTGCCAGCAGCTTAGGTTGGGGGAGGGACACCGGGGAGCTGTTTTTT. Protein product: CASSLGWGRDTGELFF.

The table lists this clonotype with many counts. The chain joins TRBV12-3 or TRBV12-4 to TRBJ1-1; possibly TRBD1 for D (6 bases). The CDR3 has 16 amino acids. The germline V and J ends were trimmed by 2 bases and 4 bases, with 17 bases remaining between them. Written as DNA, the CDR3 is TGTGCCAGCAGTTTAAGCCCCCAGGGGTTAGGCACTGAAGCTTTCTTT. This codes for CASSLSPQGLGTEAFF.

CDR3 region: CASSYSTRDDGPLSSYNEQFF. CDR3 DNA: TGTGCCAGCAGTTACTCGACCAGGGATGACGGGCCCCTCAGCTCCTACAATGAGCAGTTCTTC. The chain combines TRBV6-2 or TRBV6-3 with TRBJ2-1, with D possibly being TRBD1 (5 bases). V was trimmed by 0 bases and J by 0 bases, leaving 24 bases between them. Per the germline V gene, CDR1 is MNHEY and CDR2 is SVGEGT. The CDR3 spans 21 residues.

The gene calls are TRBV25-1 and TRBJ1-5; 7 bases line up with TRBD1. Germline-derived CDR1 and CDR2 are MGHDK and SYGVNS. The CDR3 runs to 14 residues. Unmatched junction bases numbered 5, after V lost 5 bases and J lost 4 bases. The CDR3 DNA reads as TGTGCCAGCAGTCAGGGACAGATAAATCAGCCCCAGCATTTT. It translates to CASSQGQINQPQHF. The full variable domain, completed using reference TRBV25-1 and TRBJ1-5, is EADIYQTPRYLVIGTGKKITLECSQTMGHDKMYWYQQDPGMELHLIHYSYGVNSTEKGDLSSESTVSRIRTEHFPLTLESARPSHTSQYLCASSQGQINQPQHFGDGTRLSIL.

V usage is TRBV6-1 and J usage is TRBJ1-1; no firm D call. CDR1 and CDR2 from the germline V gene are MNHNS and SASEGT. V was trimmed by 5 bases and J by 6 bases, leaving 19 bases between them. The CDR3 has 15 amino acids. The CDR3 reads CASSSPREVKAEAFF. The CDR3 DNA follows: TGTGCCAGCAGTTCCCCCCGCGAAGTGAAGGCTGAAGCTTTCTTT.

In this sample, this clonotype turned up once. The chain couples TRBV9 to TRBJ1-4; D is unclear. The germline gives CDR1 SGDLS, CDR2 YYNGEE. Trimming left V 4 bases short and J 8 bases short, with 18 bases between. This CDR3 is 15 amino acids long. CDR3 bases: TGTGCCAGCAGCCCCTGGAGTGGGGTCAGGGAAAAACTGTTTTTT. Translating gives CASSPWSGVREKLFF.

Only a few counts were recorded for this clonotype. This rearrangement joins TRBV14 to TRBJ2-7; D remains unclear. Trimming left V 1 base short and J 6 bases short, with 13 bases between. The germline V gene has CDR1 SGHDN and CDR2 FVKESK. The CDR3 has 14 residues. CDR3 sequence: CASSQGTTVGEQYF. The CDR3 coding sequence is TGTGCCAGCAGCCAAGGCACCACAGTGGGCGAGCAGTACTTC.

This clonotype was seen only a few times. V usage is TRBV9 and J usage is TRBJ1-6; maybe TRBD1 (5 bases). Germline CDR1 is SGDLS and CDR2 is YYNGEE. V was cut by 4 bases and J by 5 bases, with 13 bases left in between. This CDR3 is built from 15 residues. CDR3 loop: CASSPGPTDNSPLHF. The CDR3 DNA reads as TGTGCCAGCAGCCCGGGACCGACGGATAATTCACCCCTCCACTTT.

In its sample, this clonotype was seen a few times. J is TRBJ2-1 and V is TRBV3-1; 10 bases align to TRBD2. Germline assignment: CDR1 LGHDT and CDR2 YNNKEL (reference sequence). CDR3 size: 16 residues. The junction had 6 bases not matched to a gene; V was cut back by 1 base and J by 6 bases. CDR3 residues: CASSQVLAGGVNEQFF. CDR3 nucleotide sequence: TGTGCCAGCAGCCAAGTCTTAGCGGGGGGTGTCAATGAGCAGTTCTTC.

This chain joins TRBV10-3 and TRBJ2-1, with 8 bases fitting TRBD2. Germline V gene data show CDR1 as ENHRY and CDR2 as SYGVKD. This CDR3 region has 16 residues. Trimming cost V 2 bases and J 2 bases; bases outside gene matches: 5. CDR3 loop: CAISEGSGGAYNEQFF. DNA of the CDR3: TGTGCCATCAGTGAGGGCAGCGGGGGAGCCTACAATGAGCAGTTCTTC.

The rearrangement uses TRBV6-8 and TRBJ2-7, with D possibly being TRBD1 (6 bases). V lost 6 bases, J lost 2 bases, and 14 bases lay in between. From germline, CDR1 is MNHGY and CDR2 SAAAGT. The CDR3 consists of 14 residues. The CDR3 nucleotides read TGTGCCAGCAGACTTTGGACAGTAGCCTACGAGCAGTACTTC. Protein: CASRLWTVAYEQYF.

This chain joins TRBV7-3 and TRBJ1-1; D uncertain. Trimming took 3 bases from V and 0 from J, leaving 5 bases between them. This CDR3 has 13 residues. The germline gives CDR1 SGHTA, CDR2 FQGTGA. The chain's CDR3 is CASSFWMNTEAFF. The CDR3 nucleotides read TGTGCCAGCAGCTTTTGGATGAACACTGAAGCTTTCTTT.

Notes on this clonotype: One junction end does not reproduce the germline sequence, and a read error may be involved. CDR3 protein: CASSLTPGGPYGYNF. The CDR3 nucleotides read TGTGCCAGCAGCCTCACCCCGGGAGGCCCCTATGGCTACAACTTC. The V and J genes are TRBV7-3 and TRBJ1-2; no definite D call. The CDR3 is made up of 15 amino acids. CDR1 SGHTA and CDR2 FQGTGA come from the germline V gene.

This chain joins TRBV20-1 and TRBJ1-1; D is possibly TRBD1 (5 bases). Germline values: CDR1 DFQATT, CDR2 SNEGSKA (reference sequence). Trimming took 3 bases from V and 5 from J, leaving 16 bases between them. This CDR3 has 14 amino acids. CDR3 nucleotides: TGCAGTGCTAGGCCTCCCGGGGGAGAGACTGAAGCTTTCTTT. Translated: CSARPPGGETEAFF.

The rearrangement joins TRBV7-2 to TRBJ1-1; no reliable D call. The CDR3 totals 14 residues. V lost 5 bases and J lost 4, with 14 bases in between. Germline assignment: CDR1 SGHTA and CDR2 FQGNSA. The CDR3 loop is CASSPLTSGTEAFF. The DNA of the CDR3 is TGTGCCAGCAGCCCCTTGACGTCAGGCACTGAAGCTTTCTTT.

This sequence joins TRBV10-3 and TRBJ1-1; D may be TRBD1 (5 bases). Germline V gene sequence: CDR1 ENHRY, CDR2 SYGVKD. V was pared by 10 bases and J by 6 bases, with 18 bases between. CDR3 size: 13 residues. CDR3 coding DNA: TGTGCCACCTCGGAGGGGTTGGGGCCTGAAGCTTTCTTT. This sequence encodes CATSEGLGPEAFF.